One and the same sample provided the 28 T cell receptor beta chains below, sequenced in a study of blood T cell repertoires in COVID-19. Assay: immunoSEQ multiplex PCR; the TCRdb copy retains only in-frame clones and omits some. This table holds more than 200,000 clones, about 86% found once. The sample consisted of peripheral blood. The receptors originated from a woman between 45 and 60 years old with COVID-19, enrolled during active disease.

The V gene is TRBV5-1, the J gene TRBJ1-1, with TRBD1 as a possible D gene (5 bases). Germline loops: CDR1 SGHRS, CDR2 YFSETQ. CDR3 length: 14 amino acids. V was clipped by 0 bases and J by 10 bases, with 16 bases between them. CDR3 region: CASSLDPGLPVAFF. The CDR3 coding sequence is TGCGCCAGCAGCTTGGACCCGGGACTCCCGGTAGCTTTCTTT. Complete variable domain (other parts from reference TRBV5-1 and TRBJ1-1): KAGVTQTPRYLIKTRGQQVTLSCSPISGHRSVSWYQQTPGQGLQFLFEYFSETQRNKGNFPGRFSGRQFSNSRSEMNVSTLELGDSALYLCASSLDPGLPVAFFGQGTRLTVV.

To note about this clone: Other DNA sequences in this sample translate to the same CDR3. The chain employs TRBV30 and TRBJ1-2; D is possibly TRBD1 (5 bases). This CDR3 contains 12 residues. V was trimmed by 0 bases and J by 8 bases, leaving 10 bases between them. The V gene's germline CDR1 is GTSNPN and CDR2 SVGIG (reference sequence). The CDR3 sequence is CAWSVRGGGYTF. In nucleotides, the CDR3 is TGTGCCTGGAGTGTAAGGGGAGGCGGCTACACCTTC.

J is TRBJ2-5 and V is TRBV5-1, with a possible D match to TRBD2 (8 bases). CDR1 and CDR2 from the germline V gene are SGHRS and YFSETQ. The CDR3 covers 17 residues. Trimming took 6 bases from V and 4 from J, leaving 25 bases between them. The CDR3 nucleotides are TGCGCCAGCACCGCTTGGATTAGCGGGACAGCTCCAGAGACCCAGTACTTC. Translated: CASTAWISGTAPETQYF.

The J gene is TRBJ2-5, the V gene TRBV11-2; no clear D gene. Germline CDR1 and CDR2: SGHAT and FQNNGV. CDR3 length: 11 residues. V lost 5 bases and J 5 bases, leaving 6 bases between the germline ends. In DNA form, the CDR3 reads TGTGCCAGCAGCCGAGCTGAGACCCAGTACTTC. This sequence encodes CASSRAETQYF.

The chain has TRBV11-2 and TRBJ2-7, with TRBD2 matching over 10 bases. The V and J ends lost 0 bases and 7 bases, in that order; junction bases with no gene match: 6. The CDR3 has 15 residues. Germline V CDR1 and CDR2: SGHAT, FQNNGV. CDR3 coding DNA: TGTGCCAGCAGCTTAGAGAGCGGGGGGGTTGGTGAGCAGTACTTC. Protein product: CASSLESGGVGEQYF.

The chain links TRBV9 to TRBJ1-2; weak D call: TRBD1 (5 bases). Germline CDR1 SGDLS, CDR2 YYNGEE. The CDR3 is 15 residues long. Trimming removed 4 bases from V and 6 bases from J, with 19 bases in between. The CDR3 is CASSPRWGGGHGYTF. The CDR3 DNA is TGTGCCAGCAGCCCCCGATGGGGGGGAGGACATGGCTACACCTTC. Based on the CDR3 plus reference TRBV9 and TRBJ1-2, the full variable domain is DSGVTQTPKHLITATGQRVTLRCSPRSGDLSVYWYQQSLDQGLQFLIQYYNGEERAKGNILERFSAQQFPDLHSELNLSSLELGDSALYFCASSPRWGGGHGYTFGSGTRLTVV.

The chain employs TRBV12-1 and TRBJ2-7; TRBD2 is taken as the D call from the table, unchecked against the DNA. TRBV12-1 constitutes a pseudogene. There are 15 residues in the CDR3. The CDR3 region is CASSRRVSGVCEQYF. The DNA of the CDR3 is TGTGCCAGCAGCCGGAGGGTGAGTGGGGTTTGCGAGCAGTACTTC.

The CDR3 sequence: CATSRDQAWGPGQPQHF. For the CDR3, the DNA is TGTGCCACCAGCAGAGATCAAGCCTGGGGGCCCGGTCAGCCCCAGCATTTT. The V gene is TRBV15, the J gene TRBJ1-5, with D possibly being TRBD1 (6 bases). Germline loops: CDR1 LNHNV, CDR2 YYDKDF (reference sequence). V was shortened by 0 bases and J by 6 bases, with 18 bases between the two germline ends. This CDR3 is 17 amino acids long.

J is TRBJ1-2 and V is TRBV2, with D hard to call. V shed 7 bases and J shed 8 bases, with 8 bases lying between them. The CDR3 contains 10 residues. Per the germline V gene, CDR1 is SNHLY and CDR2 is FYNNEI. The CDR3 DNA is TGTGCCAGCATGACGGGAGGCTACACCTTC. It codes for CASMTGGYTF.

V is TRBV11-2 and J is TRBJ1-3; tentative D call: TRBD1 (5 bases). This CDR3 is built from 14 residues. From germline, CDR1 is SGHAT and CDR2 FQNNGV. The V and J ends lost 8 bases and 0 bases respectively, with 11 bases between them. The CDR3 DNA reads TGTGCCAGCGCGGGACTCTTCTCTGGAAACACCATATATTTT. Its translation is CASAGLFSGNTIYF.

The chain links TRBV30 to TRBJ1-3; perhaps TRBD1 as D (5 bases). Trimming left V 7 bases short and J 1 base short, with 11 bases between. Germline CDR1 is GTSNPN and CDR2 is SVGIG (reference sequence). The CDR3 runs 13 residues. In nucleotides, the CDR3 is TGTGCCTTGGACAAGAGGTCTGGAAACACCATATATTTT. Amino acid sequence: CALDKRSGNTIYF.

The chain combines TRBV11-3 with TRBJ1-4; no firm D call. With 4 bases removed from V and 10 bases from J, the gap between germline ends came to 13 bases. CDR1 SGHNT and CDR2 YENEEA come from the germline V gene. CDR3 length: 13 residues. CDR3 sequence reads: CASSSGGYGKLFF. CDR3 coding DNA: TGTGCCAGCAGCTCCGGAGGCTACGGAAAACTGTTTTTT.

The chain carries TRBV28 and TRBJ1-1, with 8 positions matching TRBD1. The V gene end was trimmed by 6 bases and the J gene end by 1 base; junction bases not matched to a gene: 7. The CDR3 contains 15 residues. CDR1 and CDR2 from the germline V gene are MDHEN and SYDVKM. The CDR3 reads CASRPTGTGNTEAFF. DNA of the CDR3: TGTGCCAGCAGGCCTACCGGGACAGGGAACACTGAAGCTTTCTTT.

The chain links TRBV6-5 to TRBJ1-6; D is unresolved. V dropped 3 bases and J dropped 7 bases, with 7 bases sitting between them. The germline gives CDR1 MNHEY, CDR2 SVGAGI. The CDR3 sequence is 13 residues long. CDR3 sequence reads: CASSYQTNSPLHF. In nucleotides, the CDR3 is TGTGCCAGCAGTTATCAGACAAATTCACCCCTCCACTTT.

The V and J genes are TRBV7-2 and TRBJ1-1; the D gene is possibly TRBD1 (5 bases). Trimming pared 6 bases from V and 0 bases from J, leaving 11 bases between. The CDR3 has 14 amino acids. Germline V gene lookup returns CDR1 SGHTA and CDR2 FQGNSA. The CDR3 region is CASRVTALNTEAFF. DNA for the CDR3: TGTGCCAGCAGAGTGACAGCTTTGAACACTGAAGCTTTCTTT. Full variable domain (missing parts from reference TRBV7-2 and TRBJ1-1): GAGVSQSPSNKVTEKGKDVELRCDPISGHTALYWYRQSLGQGLEFLIYFQGNSAPDKSGLPSDRFSAERTGGSVSTLTIQRTQQEDSAVYLCASRVTALNTEAFFGQGTRLTVV.

This chain connects TRBV18 to TRBJ2-7; TRBD2 is a possible D gene (7 bases). V gave up 2 bases and J gave up 5 bases, with 13 bases separating them. Germline V gives CDR1 KGHSH, CDR2 LQKENI. CDR3 size: 14 residues. The CDR3 here is CASSPTGGADEQYF. CDR3 nucleotide sequence: TGTGCCAGCTCACCAACGGGGGGCGCGGACGAGCAGTACTTC.

V is TRBV28 and J is TRBJ1-1, with a possible D match to TRBD1 (5 bases). This CDR3 comprises 11 residues. With 6 bases removed from V and 5 bases from J, the gap between germline ends came to 7 bases. The germline CDR1 and CDR2 sequences are MDHEN and SYDVKM. The CDR3 here is CASREGTEAFF. Written as DNA, the CDR3 is TGTGCCAGCAGGGAGGGGACTGAAGCTTTCTTT.

The chain combines TRBV19 with TRBJ1-2; 10 nucleotides align to TRBD1. The V segment lost 5 bases and the J segment 4 bases; nucleotides outside the gene matches: 7. Looked up from germline, CDR1 is LNHDA and CDR2 is SQIVND (reference sequence). The CDR3 covers 15 residues. The DNA for the CDR3 is TGTGCCAGTAGTGCCGACAGGGGGCCGGGCTATGGCTACACCTTC. It is translated as CASSADRGPGYGYTF.

The chain is built from TRBV6-6 and TRBJ2-3, with a possible D match to TRBD2 (5 bases). Trimming took 7 bases from V and 7 from J, leaving 21 bases between them. This CDR3 is 15 amino acids long. Germline V gives CDR1 MNHNY, CDR2 SVGAGI (reference sequence). The CDR3 DNA reads TGTGCCAGCATACGGACTGACCGATCCATGAATACGCAGTATTTT. It translates to CASIRTDRSMNTQYF.

Concerning this clone: This sample includes further DNA sequences coding for the same CDR3. The V call is TRBV5-1, the J call TRBJ1-1, with a weak D call TRBD1 (5 bases). Trimming took 2 bases from V and 4 from J, leaving 9 bases between them. The CDR3 loop spans 13 amino acids. Germline V gene data show CDR1 as SGHRS and CDR2 as YFSETQ. DNA for the CDR3: TGCGCCAGCAGCTTTGACAGAGTCACTGAAGCTTTCTTT. This translates into CASSFDRVTEAFF.

V is TRBV4-1 and J is TRBJ2-3; 15 nucleotides line up with TRBD2. From germline, CDR1 is MGHRA and CDR2 YSYEKL. The CDR3 runs 21 residues. V lost 0 bases, J lost 2 bases, and 12 bases stayed unmatched. CDR3 in amino acids: CASSQESHGTSGGLTTDTQYF. CDR3 sequence (DNA): TGCGCCAGCAGCCAAGAATCCCATGGGACTAGCGGGGGGCTTACCACAGATACGCAGTATTTT.

This clone is a singleton in its sample. An end of the junction differs from the germline gene, which may be a read error. This chain uses TRBV6-5 with TRBJ2-3, with D perhaps matching TRBD1 or TRBD2 (7 bases each). This CDR3 comprises 12 residues. Per the germline V gene, CDR1 is MNHEY and CDR2 is SVGAGI. As DNA, the CDR3 is TGTGCCGGCAGGGGGGGAGCAGATACGCAGTATTTT. It specifies CAGRGGADTQYF.

This clone was recorded a few times. V is TRBV9 and J is TRBJ1-1, with D possibly matching TRBD1 (5 bases). In germline, CDR1 is SGDLS, CDR2 YYNGEE. V lost 0 bases, J lost 4 bases, and 7 bases lay in between. This CDR3 comprises 13 residues. Here the CDR3 DNA reads TGTGCCAGCAGCGTAGATCAGGGCACTGAAGCTTTCTTT. Its protein is CASSVDQGTEAFF.

In its sample, this clone was seen a few times. The chain is built from TRBV24-1 and TRBJ1-2; tentative D call: TRBD1 (5 bases). The CDR3 length is 14 residues. V gave up 3 bases and J gave up 4 bases, with 11 bases separating them. CDR1 and CDR2 from the germline V gene are KGHDR and SFDVKD. DNA of the CDR3: TGTGCCACCAGTGATACACGACAGATCTATGGCTACACCTTC. Translation gives CATSDTRQIYGYTF.

The chain joins TRBV7-2 to TRBJ2-3, with D perhaps matching TRBD1 (6 bases). The CDR3 extends over 15 amino acids. Germline V gene sequence: CDR1 SGHTA, CDR2 FQGNSA. V was trimmed by 0 bases and J by 6 bases, leaving 13 bases between them. CDR3 nucleotide sequence: TGTGCCAGCAGCTTAGCGGGGGCAGGGATGGATACGCAGTATTTT. Translation: CASSLAGAGMDTQYF.

The chain has TRBV5-6 and TRBJ1-2; D possibly corresponds to TRBD1 (6 bases). CDR1 is SGHDT, CDR2 YYEEEE, per germline. This CDR3 spans 11 amino acids. V was trimmed by 2 bases and J by 8 bases, leaving 7 bases between them. The CDR3: CASSFDRGYTF. The CDR3 region has the DNA TGTGCCAGCAGCTTCGACAGGGGCTACACCTTC.

This clone showed up just once. This chain links TRBV19 with TRBJ1-5, with TRBD1 matching over 8 bases. The length of the CDR3 is 14 residues. Germline-derived CDR1 and CDR2 are LNHDA and SQIVND (reference sequence). V shed 3 bases and J 6 bases; nucleotides not matched to a gene: 4. This CDR3 is CASSIRGPVQPQHF. The CDR3 DNA sequence: TGTGCCAGTAGTATCAGGGGGCCGGTTCAGCCCCAGCATTTT.

V gene TRBV7-9 combines with J gene TRBJ2-7; 9 positions agree with TRBD1. V gave up 6 bases and J gave up 4 bases; unmatched junction bases: 13. Per the germline V gene, CDR1 is SEHNR and CDR2 is FQNEAQ (reference sequence). This CDR3 spans 16 amino acids. The CDR3 coding sequence is TGTGCCAGCAGTTCCCTTCCGGGACAGGGAAAATACGAGCAGTACTTC. This encodes CASSSLPGQGKYEQYF.